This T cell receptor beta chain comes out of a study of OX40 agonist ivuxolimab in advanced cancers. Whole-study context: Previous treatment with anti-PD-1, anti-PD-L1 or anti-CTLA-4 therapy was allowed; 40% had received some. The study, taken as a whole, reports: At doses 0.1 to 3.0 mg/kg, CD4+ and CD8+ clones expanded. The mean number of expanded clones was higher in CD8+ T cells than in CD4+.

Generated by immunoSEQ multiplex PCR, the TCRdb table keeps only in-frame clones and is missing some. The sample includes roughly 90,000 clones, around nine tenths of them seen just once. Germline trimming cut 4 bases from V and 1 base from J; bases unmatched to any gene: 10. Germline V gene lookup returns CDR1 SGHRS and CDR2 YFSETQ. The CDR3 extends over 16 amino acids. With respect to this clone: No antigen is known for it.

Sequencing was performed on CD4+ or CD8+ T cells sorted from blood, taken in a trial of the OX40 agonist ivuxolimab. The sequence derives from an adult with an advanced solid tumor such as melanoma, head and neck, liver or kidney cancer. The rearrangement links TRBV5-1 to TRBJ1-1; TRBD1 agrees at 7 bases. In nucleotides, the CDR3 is TGCGCCAGCAGCGCCATCGACAGGGCTTCGAACACTGAAGCTTTCTTT. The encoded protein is CASSAIDRASNTEAFF.